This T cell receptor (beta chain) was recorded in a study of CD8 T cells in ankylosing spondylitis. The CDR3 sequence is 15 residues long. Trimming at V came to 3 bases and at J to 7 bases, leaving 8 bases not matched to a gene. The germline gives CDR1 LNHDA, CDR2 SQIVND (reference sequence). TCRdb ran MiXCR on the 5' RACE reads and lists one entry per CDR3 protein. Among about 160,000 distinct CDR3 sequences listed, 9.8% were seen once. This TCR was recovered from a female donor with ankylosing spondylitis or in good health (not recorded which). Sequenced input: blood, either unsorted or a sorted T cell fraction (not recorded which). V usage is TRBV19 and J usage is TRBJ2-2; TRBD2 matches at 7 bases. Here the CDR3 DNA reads TGTGCCAGTAGTATGGGTAGCGGGCCTCACGGGGAGCTGTTTTTT. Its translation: CASSMGSGPHGELFF.